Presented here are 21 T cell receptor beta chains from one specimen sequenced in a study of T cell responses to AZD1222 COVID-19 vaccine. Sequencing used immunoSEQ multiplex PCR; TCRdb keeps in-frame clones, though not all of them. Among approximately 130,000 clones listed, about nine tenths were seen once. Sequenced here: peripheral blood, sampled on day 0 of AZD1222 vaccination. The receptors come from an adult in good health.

Written as DNA, the CDR3 is TGTGCCAGCAGCCCGACAGCGAACACTGAAGCTTTCTTT. Translation: CASSPTANTEAFF. The gene calls are TRBV7-9 and TRBJ1-1, with a possible D match to TRBD1 (5 bases). CDR1 is SEHNR and CDR2 is FQNEAQ in the germline V gene (reference sequence). V was shortened by 5 bases and J by 1 base, with 8 bases between the two germline ends. CDR3 length: 13 amino acids.

Written as DNA, the CDR3 is TGTGCCATCAGTTTATCCTCCTCCTACAATGAGCAGTTCTTC. This translates into CAISLSSSYNEQFF. The gene calls are TRBV10-3 and TRBJ2-1; D not certain. The CDR3 contains 14 residues. The V gene's germline CDR1 is ENHRY and CDR2 SYGVKD. The V end was cut by 5 bases, the J end by 0 bases, with 8 bases between.

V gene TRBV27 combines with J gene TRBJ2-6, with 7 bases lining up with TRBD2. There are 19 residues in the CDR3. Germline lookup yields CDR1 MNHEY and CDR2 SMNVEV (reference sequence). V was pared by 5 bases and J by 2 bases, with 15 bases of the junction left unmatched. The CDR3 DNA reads TGTGCCAGCAGTAGCCTTGTGGGGGGGGTAGGGGCTGGGGCCAACGTCCTGACTTTC. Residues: CASSSLVGGVGAGANVLTF.

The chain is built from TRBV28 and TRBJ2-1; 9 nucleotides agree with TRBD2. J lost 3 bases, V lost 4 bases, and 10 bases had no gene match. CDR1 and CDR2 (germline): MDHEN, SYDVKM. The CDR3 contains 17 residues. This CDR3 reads CASSSPLGLAHYNEQFF. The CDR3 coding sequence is TGTGCCAGCAGTTCCCCCCTCGGACTAGCGCACTACAATGAGCAGTTCTTC. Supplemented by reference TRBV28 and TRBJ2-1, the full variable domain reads DVKVTQSSRYLVKRTGEKVFLECVQDMDHENMFWYRQDPGLGLRLIYFSYDVKMKEKGDIPEGYSVSREKKERFSLILESASTNQTSMYLCASSSPLGLAHYNEQFFGPGTRLTVL.

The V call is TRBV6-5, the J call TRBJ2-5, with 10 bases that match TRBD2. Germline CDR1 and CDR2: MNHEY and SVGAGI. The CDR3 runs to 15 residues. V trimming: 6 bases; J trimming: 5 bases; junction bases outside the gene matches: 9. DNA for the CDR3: TGTGCCAGCAGCGTCTCCGGGACTAGCGTCGAGACCCAGTACTTC. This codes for CASSVSGTSVETQYF.

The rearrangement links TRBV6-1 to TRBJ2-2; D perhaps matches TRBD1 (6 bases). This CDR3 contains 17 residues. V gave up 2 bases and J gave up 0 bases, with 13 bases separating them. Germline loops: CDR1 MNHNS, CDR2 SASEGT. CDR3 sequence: CASSELGDNANTGELFF. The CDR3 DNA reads TGTGCCAGCAGTGAACTCGGGGACAATGCGAACACCGGGGAGCTGTTTTTT.

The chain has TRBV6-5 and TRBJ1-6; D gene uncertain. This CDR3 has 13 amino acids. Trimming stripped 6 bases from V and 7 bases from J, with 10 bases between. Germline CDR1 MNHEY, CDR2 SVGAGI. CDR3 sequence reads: CASSRYTNSPLHF. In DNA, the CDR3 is TGTGCCAGCAGCCGATACACGAATTCACCCCTCCACTTT.

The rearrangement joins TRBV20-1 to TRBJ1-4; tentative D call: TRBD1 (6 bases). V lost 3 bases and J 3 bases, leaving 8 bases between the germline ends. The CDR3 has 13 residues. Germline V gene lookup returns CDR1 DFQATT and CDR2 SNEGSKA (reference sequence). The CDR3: CSASRTANEKLFF. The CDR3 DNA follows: TGCAGTGCTAGTAGGACAGCTAATGAAAAACTGTTTTTT.

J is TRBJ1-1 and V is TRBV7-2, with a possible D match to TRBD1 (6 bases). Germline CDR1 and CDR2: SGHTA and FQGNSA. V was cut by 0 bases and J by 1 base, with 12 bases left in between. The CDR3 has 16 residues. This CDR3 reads CASSLALSRGNTEAFF. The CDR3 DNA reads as TGTGCCAGCAGCTTAGCGCTGTCCAGGGGGAACACTGAAGCTTTCTTT.

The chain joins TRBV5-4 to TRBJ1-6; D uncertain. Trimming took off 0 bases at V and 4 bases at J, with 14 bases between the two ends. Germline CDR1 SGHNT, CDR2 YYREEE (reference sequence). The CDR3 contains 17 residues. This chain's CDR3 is CASSLERGIGYNSPLHF. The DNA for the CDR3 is TGTGCCAGCAGCTTGGAGCGGGGTATCGGTTATAATTCACCCCTCCACTTT.

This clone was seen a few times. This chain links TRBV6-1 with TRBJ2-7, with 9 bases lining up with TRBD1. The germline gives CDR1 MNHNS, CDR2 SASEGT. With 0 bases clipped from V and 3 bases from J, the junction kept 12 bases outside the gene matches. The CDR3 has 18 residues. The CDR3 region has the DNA TGTGCCAGCAGTGAAGCTTCCAGATGGACAGGGGATTACTACGAGCAGTACTTC. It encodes CASSEASRWTGDYYEQYF.

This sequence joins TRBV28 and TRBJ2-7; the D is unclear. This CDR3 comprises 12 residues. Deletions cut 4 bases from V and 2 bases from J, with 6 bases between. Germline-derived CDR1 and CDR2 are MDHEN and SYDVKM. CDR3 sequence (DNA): TGTGCCAGCAGTTCCAATACCTACGAGCAGTACTTC. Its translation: CASSSNTYEQYF. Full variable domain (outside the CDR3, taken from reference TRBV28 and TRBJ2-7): DVKVTQSSRYLVKRTGEKVFLECVQDMDHENMFWYRQDPGLGLRLIYFSYDVKMKEKGDIPEGYSVSREKKERFSLILESASTNQTSMYLCASSSNTYEQYFGPGTRLTVT.

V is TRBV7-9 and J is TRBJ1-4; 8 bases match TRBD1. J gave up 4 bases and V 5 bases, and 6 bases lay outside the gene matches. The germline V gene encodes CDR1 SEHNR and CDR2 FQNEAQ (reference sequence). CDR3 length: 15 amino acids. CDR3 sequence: CASSRGQGFNEKLFF. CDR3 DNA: TGTGCCAGCAGCCGAGGACAGGGCTTTAATGAAAAACTGTTTTTT.

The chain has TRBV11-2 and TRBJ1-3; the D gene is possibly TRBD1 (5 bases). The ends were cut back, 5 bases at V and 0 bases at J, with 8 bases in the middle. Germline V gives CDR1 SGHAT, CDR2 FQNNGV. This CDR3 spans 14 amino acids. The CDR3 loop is CASSRGISGNTIYF. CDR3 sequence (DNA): TGTGCCAGCAGCCGGGGGATCTCTGGAAACACCATATATTTT.

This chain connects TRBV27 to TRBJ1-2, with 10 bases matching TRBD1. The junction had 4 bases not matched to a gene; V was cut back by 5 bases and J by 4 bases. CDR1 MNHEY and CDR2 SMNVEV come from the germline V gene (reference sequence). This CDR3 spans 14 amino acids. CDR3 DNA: TGTGCCAGCAGTAGGACAGGGGGACTCTATGGCTACACCTTC. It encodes CASSRTGGLYGYTF.

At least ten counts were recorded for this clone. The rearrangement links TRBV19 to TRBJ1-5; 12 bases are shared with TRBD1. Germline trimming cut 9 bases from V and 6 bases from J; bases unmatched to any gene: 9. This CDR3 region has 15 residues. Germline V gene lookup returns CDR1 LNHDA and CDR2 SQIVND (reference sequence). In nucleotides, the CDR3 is TGTGCCAGCCAACCAGGGACAGGGGGCACTCAGCCCCAGCATTTT. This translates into CASQPGTGGTQPQHF.

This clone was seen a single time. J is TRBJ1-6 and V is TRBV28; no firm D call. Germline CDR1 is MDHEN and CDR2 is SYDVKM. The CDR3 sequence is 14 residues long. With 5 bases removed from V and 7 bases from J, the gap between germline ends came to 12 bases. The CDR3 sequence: CASSEVSPNSPLHF. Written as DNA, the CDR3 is TGTGCCAGCAGTGAGGTTTCGCCCAATTCACCCCTCCACTTT. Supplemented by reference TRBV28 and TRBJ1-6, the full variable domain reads DVKVTQSSRYLVKRTGEKVFLECVQDMDHENMFWYRQDPGLGLRLIYFSYDVKMKEKGDIPEGYSVSREKKERFSLILESASTNQTSMYLCASSEVSPNSPLHFGNGTRLTVT.

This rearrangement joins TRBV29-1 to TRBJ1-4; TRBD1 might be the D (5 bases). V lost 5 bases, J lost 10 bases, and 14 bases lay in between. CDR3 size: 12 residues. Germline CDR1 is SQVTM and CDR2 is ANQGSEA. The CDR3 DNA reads TGCAGCGTTAGGGACCCACGGGGAAAACTGTTTTTT. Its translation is CSVRDPRGKLFF.

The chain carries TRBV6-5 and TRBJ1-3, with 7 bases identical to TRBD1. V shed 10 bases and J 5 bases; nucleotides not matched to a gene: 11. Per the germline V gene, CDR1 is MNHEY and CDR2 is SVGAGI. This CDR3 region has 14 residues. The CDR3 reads CATTADRDRNTIYF. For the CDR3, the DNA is TGTGCCACGACCGCCGACAGGGACCGAAACACCATATATTTT.

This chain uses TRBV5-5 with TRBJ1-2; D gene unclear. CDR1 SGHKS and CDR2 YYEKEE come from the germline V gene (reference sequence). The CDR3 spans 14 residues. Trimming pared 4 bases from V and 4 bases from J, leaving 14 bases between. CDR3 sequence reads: CASSRFGQAYGYTF. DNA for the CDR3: TGTGCCAGCAGCCGTTTCGGGCAGGCCTATGGCTACACCTTC. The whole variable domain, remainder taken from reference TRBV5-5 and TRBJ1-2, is DAGVTQSPTHLIKTRGQQVTLRCSPISGHKSVSWYQQVLGQGPQFIFQYYEKEERGRGNFPDRFSARQFPNYSSELNVNALLLGDSALYLCASSRFGQAYGYTFGSGTRLTVV.

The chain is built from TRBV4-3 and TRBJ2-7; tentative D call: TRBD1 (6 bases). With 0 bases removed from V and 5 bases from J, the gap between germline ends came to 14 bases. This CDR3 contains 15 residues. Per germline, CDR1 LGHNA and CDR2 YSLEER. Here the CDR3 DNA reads TGCGCCAGCAGCCAAGATCATTGGGACATCCACGAGCAGTACTTC. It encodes CASSQDHWDIHEQYF.